This is a list of T cell receptor beta chains from one sample in a study of blood T cells in healthy people across ages. In TCRdb, the 5' RACE reads were re-called with MiXCR into one record per CDR3 protein. The sample comprises around 790,000 distinct CDR3 sequences, roughly 44% of which are singletons, and around 21% rests with the top ten. Specimen: blood. Every receptor here comes from a man aged 55-75 years in good health. Both conserved end residues are part of each CDR3. The order of the fields is V gene, J gene, D gene, clone size, CDR3 DNA, CDR3 protein. The D gene is left open where the match is weak. The listing skips clone size in some rows; elsewhere it reads once, few, many or a size class.

V gene: TRBV20-1
J gene: TRBJ2-7
D gene: .
clone size: few
CDR3 DNA: TGCAGTGCTAGGGGGAATAAGGGACGGGGGGAGCAGTACTTC
CDR3 protein: CSARGNKGRGEQYF

V gene: TRBV20-1
J gene: TRBJ2-7
D gene: .
clone size: .
CDR3 DNA: TGCAGTGCTAGGGGGGTTAGGGGCTCCTACGAGCAGTACTTC
CDR3 protein: CSARGVRGSYEQYF

V gene: TRBV2
J gene: TRBJ1-5
D gene: TRBD1
clone size: .
CDR3 DNA: TGTGCCAGCATGGGGAGACAGGGGATAAACAATCAGCCCCAGCATTTT
CDR3 protein: CASMGRQGINNQPQHF

V gene: TRBV12-3/TRBV12-4
J gene: TRBJ1-4
D gene: .
clone size: few
CDR3 DNA: TGTGCCAGCAGCCCGTCGGCGGGAAAACTGTTTTTT
CDR3 protein: CASSPSAGKLFF

V gene: TRBV7-8
J gene: TRBJ2-3
D gene: .
clone size: .
CDR3 DNA: TGTGCCAGCAGCTCCCGGGACCCCGCCAACACAGATACGCAGTATTTT
CDR3 protein: CASSSRDPANTDTQYF

V gene: TRBV5-5
J gene: TRBJ1-2
D gene: TRBD1
clone size: .
CDR3 DNA: TGTGCCAGCAGCAGGAGGACCGGGACAGATTATGGCTACACCTTC
CDR3 protein: CASSRRTGTDYGYTF

V gene: TRBV29-1
J gene: TRBJ1-2
D gene: .
clone size: few
CDR3 DNA: TGCAGCGGCGGAGCGACTAACTATGGCTACACCTTC
CDR3 protein: CSGGATNYGYTF

V gene: TRBV12-3/TRBV12-4
J gene: TRBJ2-7
D gene: TRBD1
clone size: few
CDR3 DNA: TGTGCCAGCAGCGGGAGCAGGGGGCTCTACGAGCAGTACTTC
CDR3 protein: CASSGSRGLYEQYF

V gene: TRBV20-1
J gene: TRBJ2-7
D gene: .
clone size: .
CDR3 DNA: TGCAGTGCCCAATTGTCCTACGAGCAGTACTTC
CDR3 protein: CSAQLSYEQYF

V gene: TRBV7-6
J gene: TRBJ2-1
D gene: TRBD2
clone size: once
CDR3 DNA: TGTGCCAGCAGCCCGTTAGGACTAGCCGCCAATGAGCAGTTCTTC
CDR3 protein: CASSPLGLAANEQFF

V gene: TRBV20-1
J gene: TRBJ1-6
D gene: TRBD1
clone size: few
CDR3 DNA: TGCAGTGCTCGGGACAGGGATTATTATAATTCACCCCTCCACTTT
CDR3 protein: CSARDRDYYNSPLHF

V gene: TRBV6-2/TRBV6-3
J gene: TRBJ2-7
D gene: TRBD2
clone size: .
CDR3 DNA: TGTGCCGGGGGACTAACGACCTACGAGCGGTACTTC
CDR3 protein: CAGGLTTYERYF

V gene: TRBV5-6
J gene: TRBJ2-5
D gene: .
clone size: .
CDR3 DNA: TGTGCCAGCAGCTTGGGGTCGACAGGTATCAAGGAGACCCAGTACTTC
CDR3 protein: CASSLGSTGIKETQYF

V gene: TRBV15
J gene: TRBJ2-5
D gene: .
clone size: .
CDR3 DNA: TGTGCCACCAGCAGAGATCGCGGACTACAAGAGACCCAGTACTTC
CDR3 protein: CATSRDRGLQETQYF

V gene: TRBV9
J gene: TRBJ2-5
D gene: .
clone size: .
CDR3 DNA: TGTGCCAGCAGCGTAGATGTTGGAGCGCAAGAGACCCAGTACTTC
CDR3 protein: CASSVDVGAQETQYF

V gene: TRBV7-9
J gene: TRBJ2-5
D gene: TRBD1
clone size: .
CDR3 DNA: TGTGCCAGCAGCTCTCGGACAGGGGAGATGGAGACCCAGTACTTC
CDR3 protein: CASSSRTGEMETQYF

V gene: TRBV5-1
J gene: TRBJ1-4
D gene: TRBD1
clone size: .
CDR3 DNA: TGCGCCAGCAGCTCGGACAGGGATGAAAAACTGTTTTTT
CDR3 protein: CASSSDRDEKLFF

V gene: TRBV12-3/TRBV12-4
J gene: TRBJ1-2
D gene: .
clone size: .
CDR3 DNA: TGTGCCAGCAGTTTCGGGGAAGACTACACCTTC
CDR3 protein: CASSFGEDYTF

V gene: TRBV18
J gene: TRBJ1-1
D gene: .
clone size: .
CDR3 DNA: TGTGCCAGCTCACCACGGCACAGGTCAACCAACACTGAAGCTTTCTTT
CDR3 protein: CASSPRHRSTNTEAFF

V gene: TRBV24-1
J gene: TRBJ2-3
D gene: .
clone size: few
CDR3 DNA: TGTGCCACCAGTGATTTGACCTCCGCGCAGTATTTT
CDR3 protein: CATSDLTSAQYF